Many counts were recorded for the clone carrying this T cell receptor beta chain. Its antigen is unidentified. The data originate from a study of lung T cells in sarcoidosis with Löfgren's syndrome. Findings and limits, study-wide: The most expanded V genes in Löfgren's patients were reportedly TRAV12-1 and TRBV2. In alpha-beta pairs, TRAV12-1 favored TRBV2, and their CDR3s were homologous.

A single record per CDR3 protein comes from TCRdb applying MiXCR to the reads. The sample has roughly 19,000 distinct CDR3 sequences; less than 25% are singletons. V was trimmed by 5 bases and J by 0 bases, leaving 17 bases between them. Germline loops: CDR1 SEHNR, CDR2 FQNEAQ (reference sequence). The CDR3 contains 17 residues. V is TRBV7-9 and J is TRBJ1-5; D might be TRBD1 (5 bases). The TCR sequence derives from a human donor with sarcoidosis (Löfgren's syndrome or another form), or a control subject (not recorded which). Sequenced: CD4+ T cells from PBMCs. CDR3 in amino acids: CASSEGDPNYSNQPQHF. The CDR3 coding sequence is TGTGCCAGCAGCGAAGGGGACCCAAACTATAGCAATCAGCCCCAGCATTTT.